The next 31 T cell receptor beta chains were all read from a single sample in a study of T cell responses to AZD1222 COVID-19 vaccine. Using immunoSEQ multiplex PCR, the repertoire was profiled, and TCRdb retains in-frame clones only, with some absent. The data show 60,000 or so clones, approximately 82% seen once. The sample in question was peripheral blood, obtained on day 0 of AZD1222 vaccination. These receptor sequences come from an adult in good health.

The chain carries TRBV27 and TRBJ2-3; perhaps TRBD2 as D (6 bases). In germline, CDR1 is MNHEY, CDR2 SMNVEV (reference sequence). Trimming pared 4 bases from V and 0 bases from J, leaving 11 bases between. The CDR3 is made up of 15 amino acids. For the CDR3, the DNA is TGTGCCAGCAGTTCCCCAGGACTAAGCACAGATACGCAGTATTTT. This gives the protein CASSSPGLSTDTQYF.

The chain has TRBV5-8 and TRBJ1-2, with 10 bases lining up with TRBD1. There are 13 residues in the CDR3. Per germline, CDR1 SGHTS and CDR2 YDEGEE. The junction had 6 bases not matched to a gene; V was cut back by 5 bases and J by 8 bases. The CDR3 DNA reads as TGTGCCAGCAGTGGGACAGGGGATTACGGCTACACCTTC. It is translated as CASSGTGDYGYTF.

Here the CDR3 reads CASSLGIRTEAFF. The CDR3 DNA sequence: TGTGCCAGCAGCTTGGGCATTCGAACTGAAGCTTTCTTT. The chain recombines TRBV5-6 with TRBJ1-1; D uncertain. The CDR3 length is 13 residues. Germline lookup yields CDR1 SGHDT and CDR2 YYEEEE. V was shortened by 0 bases and J by 5 bases, with 8 bases between the two germline ends.

This chain connects TRBV7-9 to TRBJ2-1; D possibly corresponds to TRBD2 (5 bases). The CDR3 totals 15 residues. Per the germline V gene, CDR1 is SEHNR and CDR2 is FQNEAQ (reference sequence). V shed 3 bases and J shed 4 bases, with 13 bases lying between them. This CDR3 reads CASSFGSVSYNEQFF. CDR3 nucleotide sequence: TGTGCCAGCAGCTTTGGGAGCGTGAGTTACAATGAGCAGTTCTTC.

The CDR3 sequence is CASSLRGIWGYTF. CDR3 coding DNA: TGTGCCAGCAGTTTGAGGGGGATTTGGGGCTACACCTTC. The chain couples TRBV12-3 or TRBV12-4 to TRBJ1-2; D perhaps matches TRBD1 (6 bases). Trimming shortened V by 3 bases and J by 8 bases, and 13 bases separated the two germline ends. This CDR3 has 13 residues.

The rearrangement joins TRBV28 to TRBJ1-4; no firm D call. With 4 bases removed from V and 3 bases from J, the gap between germline ends came to 15 bases. The CDR3 sequence is 16 residues long. Germline CDR1 MDHEN, CDR2 SYDVKM. CDR3 bases: TGTGCCAGCAGTTATACCAATTGGAGGTCTAATGAAAAACTGTTTTTT. This sequence encodes CASSYTNWRSNEKLFF.

The chain has TRBV6-2 or TRBV6-3 and TRBJ1-5, with unresolved D. The CDR3 extends over 13 amino acids. Trimming took off 4 bases at V and 5 bases at J, with 9 bases between the two ends. Germline lookup yields CDR1 MNHEY and CDR2 SVGEGT. In nucleotides, the CDR3 is TGTGCCAGCAGTTTGGGCGGGCATCAGCCCCAGCATTTT. Its protein product is CASSLGGHQPQHF.

The rearrangement joins TRBV10-1 to TRBJ2-7, with D perhaps matching TRBD1 or TRBD2 (5 bases each). Trimming left V 3 bases short and J 3 bases short, with 9 bases between. The germline V gene encodes CDR1 WNHNN and CDR2 SYGVQD (reference sequence). This CDR3 has 13 residues. CDR3 in DNA: TGCGCCAGCAGTGACAGGGAGTTCTACGAGCAGTACTTC. Protein product: CASSDREFYEQYF.

This chain uses TRBV6-5 with TRBJ1-6; D unresolved. CDR3 length equals 14 residues. V was clipped by 0 bases and J by 6 bases, with 6 bases between them. Germline assignment: CDR1 MNHEY and CDR2 SVGAGI. This CDR3 reads CASSYSMSNSPLHF. The DNA of the CDR3 is TGTGCCAGCAGTTACTCGATGTCTAATTCACCCCTCCACTTT.

The rearrangement links TRBV2 to TRBJ2-7; weak D call: TRBD1 (5 bases). Trimming pared 6 bases from V and 3 bases from J, leaving 12 bases between. The CDR3 runs to 13 residues. Germline V gene data show CDR1 as SNHLY and CDR2 as FYNNEI. CDR3 sequence reads: CASSRRQGYEQYF. The CDR3 DNA reads as TGTGCCAGCAGCCGCAGGCAGGGCTACGAGCAGTACTTC.

The rearrangement links TRBV5-1 to TRBJ1-4; no clear D. Trimming removed 2 bases from V and 0 bases from J, with 5 bases in between. Germline V CDR1 and CDR2: SGHRS, YFSETQ. This CDR3 has 14 amino acids. CDR3 sequence: CASSFGATNEKLFF. The CDR3 bases are TGCGCCAGCAGCTTTGGGGCAACTAATGAAAAACTGTTTTTT.

This clone was observed a few times. V is TRBV9 and J is TRBJ2-3; TRBD2 matches 16 bases. The CDR3 sequence is 17 residues long. The germline gives CDR1 SGDLS, CDR2 YYNGEE. Trimming at V came to 4 bases and at J to 5 bases, leaving 7 bases not matched to a gene. The CDR3 loop is CASSPYGTSGRGDTQYF. CDR3 DNA sequence: TGTGCCAGCAGCCCCTACGGGACTAGCGGGAGGGGAGATACGCAGTATTTT. Looking up the rest from reference TRBV9 and TRBJ2-3 gives the full variable domain: DSGVTQTPKHLITATGQRVTLRCSPRSGDLSVYWYQQSLDQGLQFLIQYYNGEERAKGNILERFSAQQFPDLHSELNLSSLELGDSALYFCASSPYGTSGRGDTQYFGPGTRLTVL.

The chain combines TRBV19 with TRBJ1-5, with 9 bases identical to TRBD1. Germline lookup yields CDR1 LNHDA and CDR2 SQIVND (reference sequence). Trimming cost V 3 bases and J 6 bases; bases outside gene matches: 3. There are 14 residues in the CDR3. Here the CDR3 reads CASSITGGGQPQHF. In DNA form, the CDR3 reads TGTGCCAGTAGTATTACAGGGGGCGGTCAGCCCCAGCATTTT.

J is TRBJ1-6 and V is TRBV14, with D maybe TRBD1 (5 bases). The V gene lost 0 bases and the J gene lost 9 bases, with 9 bases spanning the gap. CDR1 SGHDN and CDR2 FVKESK come from the germline V gene. The CDR3 covers 14 residues. The CDR3 sequence: CASSQEGRGSPLHF. The CDR3 DNA sequence: TGTGCCAGCAGCCAAGAGGGGCGCGGTTCACCCCTCCACTTT.

Here the CDR3 DNA reads TGTGCCAGCAGCTTAGATCGAGGACAGGGAAACGAGCAGTACTTC. This codes for CASSLDRGQGNEQYF. This chain links TRBV7-8 with TRBJ2-7, with 8 positions matching TRBD1. Trimming cost V 1 base and J 5 bases; bases outside gene matches: 7. Germline V CDR1 and CDR2: SGHVS, FQNEAQ. The CDR3 length is 15 residues.

V usage is TRBV5-1 and J usage is TRBJ2-2; weak D call: TRBD2 (6 bases). CDR1 and CDR2 from the germline V gene are SGHRS and YFSETQ. The CDR3 covers 14 residues. With 4 bases removed from V and 2 bases from J, the gap between germline ends came to 9 bases. CDR3 sequence: CASSGDSNTGELFF. The CDR3 DNA is TGCGCCAGCAGCGGGGACTCTAACACCGGGGAGCTGTTTTTT.

This clone was counted once. The genes are TRBV28 and TRBJ2-5; possibly TRBD1 or TRBD2 for D (5 bases each). The germline V gene encodes CDR1 MDHEN and CDR2 SYDVKM. Trimming cost V 3 bases and J 5 bases, with 10 bases left between them. This CDR3 has 13 amino acids. The CDR3 DNA follows: TGTGCCAGCAGTTTCCCAGGGACGGAGACCCAGTACTTC. This encodes CASSFPGTETQYF.

A few counts support this clone. The chain uses TRBV5-1 and TRBJ2-2; 9 nucleotides match TRBD1. The germline V gene encodes CDR1 SGHRS and CDR2 YFSETQ. The CDR3 runs 17 residues. The V segment lost 7 bases and the J segment 2 bases; nucleotides outside the gene matches: 12. CDR3 amino acids: CASFTAGGQGNTGELFF. The CDR3 nucleotides are TGCGCCAGCTTTACCGCAGGGGGACAGGGCAACACCGGGGAGCTGTTTTTT. The entire variable domain, with the rest obtained from reference TRBV5-1 and TRBJ2-2, is as follows: KAGVTQTPRYLIKTRGQQVTLSCSPISGHRSVSWYQQTPGQGLQFLFEYFSETQRNKGNFPGRFSGRQFSNSRSEMNVSTLELGDSALYLCASFTAGGQGNTGELFFGEGSRLTVL.

The genes are TRBV7-9 and TRBJ2-3; 10 positions agree with TRBD1. Trimming at V came to 3 bases and at J to 4 bases, leaving 7 bases not matched to a gene. Per germline, CDR1 SEHNR and CDR2 FQNEAQ (reference sequence). CDR3 length: 16 residues. CDR3 sequence: CASSFYQDRGADTQYF. Written as DNA, the CDR3 is TGTGCCAGCAGCTTCTATCAGGACAGGGGGGCAGATACGCAGTATTTT.

Regarding this clone: A much larger clonotype is one base distant, so this may be a read error. Other DNA sequences in the same sample also yield this CDR3. The chain links TRBV10-3 to TRBJ2-1; D gene unclear. This CDR3 spans 11 amino acids. Trimming shortened V by 4 bases and J by 7 bases, and 5 bases separated the two germline ends. Per the germline V gene, CDR1 is ENHRY and CDR2 is SYGVKD. The CDR3 reads CAISVGNEQFF. The CDR3 bases are TGTGCCATCAGTGTGGGGAATGAGCAGTTCTTC.

This clone was recorded only once. The chain is built from TRBV12-3 or TRBV12-4 and TRBJ1-2; tentatively, D is TRBD1 (6 bases). The V end was cut by 6 bases, the J end by 8 bases, with 16 bases between. The CDR3 is made up of 13 amino acids. The CDR3 sequence is CASSVPTGLGYTF. In DNA, the CDR3 is TGTGCCAGCAGCGTCCCTACAGGGTTAGGCTACACCTTC.

The rearrangement joins TRBV19 to TRBJ1-2; D is ambiguous. Deletions cut 0 bases from V and 3 bases from J, with 5 bases between. The CDR3 runs to 13 residues. Germline CDR1 reads LNHDA; CDR2 reads SQIVND (reference sequence). The CDR3 is CASSIEPDYGYTF. CDR3 coding DNA: TGTGCCAGTAGTATAGAGCCGGACTATGGCTACACCTTC. The full variable domain, its missing parts supplied by reference TRBV19 and TRBJ1-2, is DGGITQSPKYLFRKEGQNVTLSCEQNLNHDAMYWYRQDPGQGLRLIYYSQIVNDFQKGDIAEGYSVSREKKESFPLTVTSAQKNPTAFYLCASSIEPDYGYTFGSGTRLTVV.

V is TRBV7-9 and J is TRBJ1-6; D remains ambiguous. This CDR3 spans 15 amino acids. From germline, CDR1 is SEHNR and CDR2 FQNEAQ (reference sequence). V lost 5 bases and J 5 bases, leaving 13 bases between the germline ends. The CDR3 nucleotides are TGTGCCAGCAGCCCTGGGCGGGTGGATAATTCACCCCTCCACTTT. It is translated as CASSPGRVDNSPLHF.

This sequence joins TRBV7-9 and TRBJ1-6; D might be TRBD1 (5 bases). The CDR3 loop spans 14 amino acids. Deletions cut 2 bases from V and 10 bases from J, with 12 bases between. Germline-derived CDR1 and CDR2 are SEHNR and FQNEAQ (reference sequence). The CDR3 nucleotides read TGTGCCAGCAGCTTACAGGGAGATGGGTCACCCCTCCACTTT. Its protein product is CASSLQGDGSPLHF.

The chain combines TRBV25-1 with TRBJ2-7; D possibly corresponds to TRBD2 (5 bases). V was cut by 5 bases and J by 6 bases, with 14 bases left in between. The CDR3 has 13 residues. CDR1 and CDR2 from the germline V gene are MGHDK and SYGVNS. Written as DNA, the CDR3 is TGTGCCAGCAGTATCCGTAGTGGAGGCGAGCAGTACTTC. Its protein is CASSIRSGGEQYF.

This clone appeared a few times. The V gene is TRBV30, the J gene TRBJ2-2; weak D call: TRBD1 (5 bases). The CDR3 consists of 12 residues. Germline CDR1 reads GTSNPN; CDR2 reads SVGIG (reference sequence). Trimming took off 5 bases at V and 2 bases at J, with 6 bases between the two ends. The CDR3 DNA is TGTGCCTGGGGACAAAACACCGGGGAGCTGTTTTTT. It is translated as CAWGQNTGELFF.

The chain couples TRBV7-2 to TRBJ2-7, with TRBD1 matching over 7 bases. The V and J ends lost 5 bases and 6 bases, in that order; junction bases with no gene match: 7. From germline, CDR1 is SGHTA and CDR2 FQGNSA. The CDR3 sequence is 13 residues long. CDR3 DNA: TGTGCCAGCAGCCGAGGGACAGCTGCCGAGCAGTACTTC. Translation: CASSRGTAAEQYF.

This chain links TRBV28 with TRBJ2-2, with 8 bases identical to TRBD2. Germline CDR1 reads MDHEN; CDR2 reads SYDVKM. Germline trimming cut 4 bases from V and 6 bases from J; bases unmatched to any gene: 10. The CDR3 totals 16 residues. CDR3 residues: CASSWVSGRGSGELFF. CDR3 DNA sequence: TGTGCCAGCAGTTGGGTGAGCGGGAGAGGGTCCGGGGAGCTGTTTTTT.

The table lists this clone with a count of one. V and J are TRBV29-1 and TRBJ1-1, with 7 bases lining up with TRBD1. The CDR3 sequence is 13 residues long. V trimming: 8 bases; J trimming: 3 bases; junction bases outside the gene matches: 9. In germline, CDR1 is SQVTM, CDR2 ANQGSEA. The CDR3 sequence: CSTHRGRDTEAFF. The CDR3 DNA reads as TGCAGCACTCACAGGGGCAGGGACACTGAAGCTTTCTTT. Together with reference TRBV29-1 and TRBJ1-1, the CDR3 gives the full variable domain: SAVISQKPSRDICQRGTSLTIQCQVDSQVTMMFWYRQQPGQSLTLIATANQGSEATYESGFVIDKFPISRPNLTFSTLTVSNMSPEDSSIYLCSTHRGRDTEAFFGQGTRLTVV.

V usage is TRBV28 and J usage is TRBJ1-4; D is uncertain. Trimming cost V 4 bases and J 2 bases, with 2 bases left between them. Germline values: CDR1 MDHEN, CDR2 SYDVKM. The CDR3 covers 12 residues. Here the CDR3 reads CASSSTNEKLFF. The CDR3 nucleotides are TGTGCCAGCAGTTCTACTAATGAAAAACTGTTTTTT.

The chain is built from TRBV3-1 (or the pseudogene TRBV3-2) and TRBJ2-1; 9 nucleotides match TRBD2. The CDR3 spans 15 residues. Germline V gene sequence: CDR1 LGHDT, CDR2 YNNKEL (reference sequence). V lost 5 bases and J lost 11; bases outside the gene matches: 13. CDR3 in amino acids: CASSTLAGESRKQFF. The CDR3 DNA sequence: TGTGCCAGCAGCACCTTAGCGGGAGAATCTAGGAAGCAGTTCTTC.